This TCR beta chain was observed in a study of spatial heterogeneity in lung cancer. TCRdb reanalysed the 5' RACE reads using MiXCR and keeps one entry per CDR3 protein. The sample has 40,000 or so distinct CDR3 sequences; 5.2% are singletons. The time point was: sample taken at primary tumor resection. Donation came from around 72 patients with untreated early-stage non-small cell lung cancer. Whole RNA from tumor, nontumor lung or frozen PBMC was sequenced unsorted. This clonotype has at least ten counts. The CDR3 is 14 amino acids. Germline CDR1 reads SGHRS; CDR2 reads YFSETQ. The V segment lost 0 bases and the J segment 7 bases; nucleotides outside the gene matches: 5.

This receptor was obtained from a female donor with early-stage non-small cell lung cancer. V is TRBV5-1 and J is TRBJ1-1; 8 bases agree with TRBD1. The sequencing here drew on PBMCs, taken at surgery. The CDR3 is CASSLGPGTGEAFF. In DNA form, the CDR3 reads TGCGCCAGCAGCTTGGGCCCCGGGACAGGTGAAGCTTTCTTT.